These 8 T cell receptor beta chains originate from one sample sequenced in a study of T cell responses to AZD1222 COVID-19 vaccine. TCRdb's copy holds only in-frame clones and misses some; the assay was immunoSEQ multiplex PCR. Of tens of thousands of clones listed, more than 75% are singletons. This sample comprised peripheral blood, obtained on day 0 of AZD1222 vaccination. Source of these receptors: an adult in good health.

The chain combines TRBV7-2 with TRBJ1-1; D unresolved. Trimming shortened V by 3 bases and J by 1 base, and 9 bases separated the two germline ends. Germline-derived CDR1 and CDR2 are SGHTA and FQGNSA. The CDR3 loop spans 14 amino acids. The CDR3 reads CASSFIGQNTEAFF. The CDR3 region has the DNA TGTGCCAGCAGCTTTATCGGGCAGAACACTGAAGCTTTCTTT. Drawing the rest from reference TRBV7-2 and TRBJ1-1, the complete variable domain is GAGVSQSPSNKVTEKGKDVELRCDPISGHTALYWYRQSLGQGLEFLIYFQGNSAPDKSGLPSDRFSAERTGGSVSTLTIQRTQQEDSAVYLCASSFIGQNTEAFFGQGTRLTVV.

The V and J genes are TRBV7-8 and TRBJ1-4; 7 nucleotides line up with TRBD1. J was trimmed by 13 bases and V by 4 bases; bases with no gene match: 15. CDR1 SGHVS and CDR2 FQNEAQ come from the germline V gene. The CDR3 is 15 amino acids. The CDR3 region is CASSYDRDRARRLFF. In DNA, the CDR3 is TGTGCCAGCAGCTACGACAGGGACCGGGCGAGAAGACTGTTTTTT.

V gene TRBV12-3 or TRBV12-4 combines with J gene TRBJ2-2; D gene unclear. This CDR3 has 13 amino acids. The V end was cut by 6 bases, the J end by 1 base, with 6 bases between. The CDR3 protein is CASSLGNTGELFF. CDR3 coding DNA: TGTGCCAGCAGCCTGGGGAACACCGGGGAGCTGTTTTTT.

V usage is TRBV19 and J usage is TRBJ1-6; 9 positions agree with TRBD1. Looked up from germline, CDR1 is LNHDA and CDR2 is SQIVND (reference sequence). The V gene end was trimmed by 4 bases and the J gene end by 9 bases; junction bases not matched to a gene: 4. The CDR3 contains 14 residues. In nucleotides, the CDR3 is TGTGCCAGTAGTACTGGACAGGGGCTTTCACCCCTCCACTTT. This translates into CASSTGQGLSPLHF.

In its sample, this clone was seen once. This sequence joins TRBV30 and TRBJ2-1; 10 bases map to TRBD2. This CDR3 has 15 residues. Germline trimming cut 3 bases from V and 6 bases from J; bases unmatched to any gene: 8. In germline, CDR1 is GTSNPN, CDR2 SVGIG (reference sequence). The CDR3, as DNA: TGTGCCTGGAGCCTAAGCGGGGGGGCCTTCAATGAGCAGTTCTTC. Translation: CAWSLSGGAFNEQFF.

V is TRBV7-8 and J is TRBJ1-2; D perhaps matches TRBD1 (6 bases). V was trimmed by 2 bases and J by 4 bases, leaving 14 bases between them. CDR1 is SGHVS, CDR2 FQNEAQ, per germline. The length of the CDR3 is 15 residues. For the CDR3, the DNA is TGTGCCAGCAGCTTAAGGGGGGGGCTGGCCTATGGCTACACCTTC. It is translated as CASSLRGGLAYGYTF.

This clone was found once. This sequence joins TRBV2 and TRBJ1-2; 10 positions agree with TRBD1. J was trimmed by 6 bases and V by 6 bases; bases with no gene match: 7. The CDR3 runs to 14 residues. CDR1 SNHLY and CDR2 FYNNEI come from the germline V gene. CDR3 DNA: TGTGCCAGCAGCCGGGACAGGGGTACCCATGGCTACACCTTC. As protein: CASSRDRGTHGYTF.

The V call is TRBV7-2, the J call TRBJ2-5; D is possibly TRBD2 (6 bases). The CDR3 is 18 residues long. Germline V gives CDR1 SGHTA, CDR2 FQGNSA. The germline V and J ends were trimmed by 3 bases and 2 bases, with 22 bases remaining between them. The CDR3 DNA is TGTGCCAGCAGCTTTTTGGTGAGCCCTGGGGGGACTCAAGAGACCCAGTACTTC. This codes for CASSFLVSPGGTQETQYF.